This T cell receptor beta chain is drawn from a study of T cell repertoires in cytomegalovirus infection. Via MiXCR, TCRdb re-called the reads, giving one row per CDR3 protein. The sample has about 130,000 distinct CDR3 sequences, over 25% seen once; the top ten hold about 53%. Regarding this clonotype: Its antigen is undetermined.

Losses at the gene ends were 2 bases for V and 0 bases for J; bases not matched to a gene: 1. Germline loops: CDR1 MNHEY, CDR2 SVGAGI. There are 14 residues in the CDR3. The receptor comes from a human donor in good health (CMV status not recorded). Some clones in this sample may be carry-over from other donors' samples. Sequenced here: CD8+ T cells from cultured PBMCs, sampled from culture after CMV antigen stimulation. This sequence joins TRBV6-5 and TRBJ2-7, with 7 bases aligning to TRBD2. The DNA for the CDR3 is TGTGCCAGCAGTTACGGGGGGGACTCCTACGAGCAGTACTTC. The encoded protein is CASSYGGDSYEQYF.